What follows are 2 T cell receptor beta chains derived from one specimen sequenced in a study of blood T cell repertoires in COVID-19. TCRdb's table, derived via immunoSEQ multiplex PCR, lists solely in-frame clones and lacks some. The data contain 60,000 to 90,000 clones, about 88% of them seen just once; the ten biggest clones take up 15% to 20%. The specimen sequenced was peripheral blood. These receptor sequences come from a human donor in a cohort sampled during active COVID-19.

In its sample, this clone was seen a few times. This chain links TRBV6-6 with TRBJ2-7; 7 bases fit TRBD1. From germline, CDR1 is MNHNY and CDR2 SVGAGI (reference sequence). CDR3 length equals 15 residues. With 5 bases clipped from V and 3 bases from J, the junction kept 10 bases outside the gene matches. In DNA form, the CDR3 reads TGTGCCAGCAGTCTGATTTCCGGGACAGACTACGAGCAGTACTTC. Its protein is CASSLISGTDYEQYF.

The chain links TRBV2 to TRBJ2-5; 9 bases match TRBD2. V trimming: 3 bases; J trimming: 9 bases; junction bases outside the gene matches: 11. Germline V gives CDR1 SNHLY, CDR2 FYNNEI. The CDR3 loop spans 15 amino acids. CDR3 nucleotides: TGTGCCAGCAGTGACGGCGGGAGGGCCCTAGTGCCCCAGTACTTC. Its protein product is CASSDGGRALVPQYF.